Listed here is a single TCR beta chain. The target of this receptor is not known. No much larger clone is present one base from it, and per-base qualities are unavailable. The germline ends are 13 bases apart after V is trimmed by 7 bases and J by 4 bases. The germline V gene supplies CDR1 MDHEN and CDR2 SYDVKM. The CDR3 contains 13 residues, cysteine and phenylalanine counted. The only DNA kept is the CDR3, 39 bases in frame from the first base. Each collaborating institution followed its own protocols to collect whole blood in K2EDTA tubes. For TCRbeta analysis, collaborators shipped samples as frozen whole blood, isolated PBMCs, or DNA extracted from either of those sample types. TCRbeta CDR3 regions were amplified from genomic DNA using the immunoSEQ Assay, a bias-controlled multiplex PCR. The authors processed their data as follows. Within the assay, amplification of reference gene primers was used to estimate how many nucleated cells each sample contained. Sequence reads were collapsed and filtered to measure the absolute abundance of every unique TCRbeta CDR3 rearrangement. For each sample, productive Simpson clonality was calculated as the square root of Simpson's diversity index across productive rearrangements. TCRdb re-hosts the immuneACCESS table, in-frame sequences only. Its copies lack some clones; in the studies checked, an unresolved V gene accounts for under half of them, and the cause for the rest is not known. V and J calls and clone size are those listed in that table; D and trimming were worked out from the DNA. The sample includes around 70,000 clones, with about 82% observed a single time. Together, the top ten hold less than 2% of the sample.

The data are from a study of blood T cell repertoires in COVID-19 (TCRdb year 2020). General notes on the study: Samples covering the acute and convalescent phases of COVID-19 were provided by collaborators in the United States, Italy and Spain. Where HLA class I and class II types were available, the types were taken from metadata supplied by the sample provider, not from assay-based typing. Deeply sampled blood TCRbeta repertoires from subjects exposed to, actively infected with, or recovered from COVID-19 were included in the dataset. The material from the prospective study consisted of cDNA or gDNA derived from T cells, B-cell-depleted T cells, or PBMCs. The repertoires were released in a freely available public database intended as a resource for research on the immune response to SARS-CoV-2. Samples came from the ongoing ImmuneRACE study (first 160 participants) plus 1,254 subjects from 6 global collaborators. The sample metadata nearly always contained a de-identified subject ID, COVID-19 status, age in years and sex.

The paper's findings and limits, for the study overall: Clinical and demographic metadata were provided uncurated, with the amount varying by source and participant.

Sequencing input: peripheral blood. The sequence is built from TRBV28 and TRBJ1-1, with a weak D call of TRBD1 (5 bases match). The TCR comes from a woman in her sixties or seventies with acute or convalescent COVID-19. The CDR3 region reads CASNWGEATEAFF. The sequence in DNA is TGTGCCAGCAATTGGGGGGAGGCCACTGAAGCTTTCTTT.